The rows below give T cell receptor beta chains drawn from one sample of a study of T cells in Graves' hyperthyroidism and ophthalmopathy. TCRdb recomputed calls from the multiplex PCR reads with MiXCR, one row per CDR3 protein. The sample holds 360,000 or so distinct CDR3 sequences, less than 20% seen once. The sample comprised blood. The source is a middle-aged woman with Graves' ophthalmopathy. The conserved cysteine and the conserved F or W are not part of the CDR3 here. Each record gives: clone size, CDR3 length, J gene, V gene, D gene, CDR3 protein. D genes are given only for firm matches. Clone sizes are given selectively: once, few, many, or a class where the clone is expanded.

>-|15|TRBJ2-2|TRBV28|TRBD2
ASSSTSGRASGGELF
>many|13|TRBJ1-2|TRBV20-1|-
SARDLDSSNYGYT
>-|10|TRBJ2-2|TRBV4-1|-
ASSLGSRELF
>many|9|TRBJ2-7|TRBV6-5|-
ASRQGYEQY
>-|14|TRBJ1-3|TRBV4-1|-
ASSQPLGSSGNTIY
>many|13|TRBJ2-7|TRBV5-6|-
ASKLGGTSGNEQY
>many|13|TRBJ1-1|TRBV11-2|-
ASSLYDRANTEAF
>many|13|TRBJ1-2|TRBV6-2/TRBV6-3|TRBD1
ASSAGTGGDYGYT
>many|13|TRBJ2-2|TRBV6-1|TRBD2
ASRSTSSLSGELF
>many|13|TRBJ2-7|TRBV6-1|-
ASSDLETPIYEQY
>many|12|TRBJ2-7|TRBV6-1|TRBD2
VSSGGSGTYEQY
>many|11|TRBJ1-5|TRBV30|-
AWSVLYNQPQH
>many|13|TRBJ1-3|TRBV6-5|-
ASSTSTASGNTIY
>many|12|TRBJ1-2|TRBV9|TRBD1
ASSAADRDGGYT
>many|12|TRBJ2-7|TRBV6-5|TRBD2
ASSPRNWGGEQY
>-|13|TRBJ1-5|TRBV6-1|TRBD1
ASRSGTGANQPQH
>many|13|TRBJ2-2|TRBV6-5|-
AVLPGQSQTGELF
>many|11|TRBJ1-1|TRBV25-1|TRBD1
ASYPGGGTEAF
>-|14|TRBJ2-7|TRBV20-1|-
SARNPPEMNSYEQY
>many|13|TRBJ2-7|TRBV7-2|-
ASSNWDTYSYEQY
>many|15|TRBJ2-2|TRBV28|TRBD2
ASSPRLAGINTGELF
>many|10|TRBJ1-2|TRBV12-3/TRBV12-4|-
ASSLADSGYT
>-|11|TRBJ2-7|TRBV6-1|-
ASQEGPTYEQY
>many|10|TRBJ1-1|TRBV20-1|-
SASWVNTEAF
>many|10|TRBJ1-2|TRBV30|-
AWRPGSYGYT
>-|13|TRBJ2-5|TRBV11-1|TRBD2
ASSLRRTSIQTQY
>many|14|TRBJ1-1|TRBV2|TRBD1
ASSAHRGSGSTEAF
>many|11|TRBJ1-2|TRBV30|-
AWSPAGNYGYT
>many|9|TRBJ2-2|TRBV29-1|-
SVSYTGELF
>many|12|TRBJ2-7|TRBV10-3|TRBD1
ATLGGQGSDEQY
>many|13|TRBJ1-6|TRBV12-3/TRBV12-4|TRBD1
ASSLLDRDNSPLH
>many|13|TRBJ2-2|TRBV6-2/TRBV6-3|TRBD1
ASTTLQGYTGELF
>many|11|TRBJ2-2|TRBV9|-
ASSPEVRGWLF